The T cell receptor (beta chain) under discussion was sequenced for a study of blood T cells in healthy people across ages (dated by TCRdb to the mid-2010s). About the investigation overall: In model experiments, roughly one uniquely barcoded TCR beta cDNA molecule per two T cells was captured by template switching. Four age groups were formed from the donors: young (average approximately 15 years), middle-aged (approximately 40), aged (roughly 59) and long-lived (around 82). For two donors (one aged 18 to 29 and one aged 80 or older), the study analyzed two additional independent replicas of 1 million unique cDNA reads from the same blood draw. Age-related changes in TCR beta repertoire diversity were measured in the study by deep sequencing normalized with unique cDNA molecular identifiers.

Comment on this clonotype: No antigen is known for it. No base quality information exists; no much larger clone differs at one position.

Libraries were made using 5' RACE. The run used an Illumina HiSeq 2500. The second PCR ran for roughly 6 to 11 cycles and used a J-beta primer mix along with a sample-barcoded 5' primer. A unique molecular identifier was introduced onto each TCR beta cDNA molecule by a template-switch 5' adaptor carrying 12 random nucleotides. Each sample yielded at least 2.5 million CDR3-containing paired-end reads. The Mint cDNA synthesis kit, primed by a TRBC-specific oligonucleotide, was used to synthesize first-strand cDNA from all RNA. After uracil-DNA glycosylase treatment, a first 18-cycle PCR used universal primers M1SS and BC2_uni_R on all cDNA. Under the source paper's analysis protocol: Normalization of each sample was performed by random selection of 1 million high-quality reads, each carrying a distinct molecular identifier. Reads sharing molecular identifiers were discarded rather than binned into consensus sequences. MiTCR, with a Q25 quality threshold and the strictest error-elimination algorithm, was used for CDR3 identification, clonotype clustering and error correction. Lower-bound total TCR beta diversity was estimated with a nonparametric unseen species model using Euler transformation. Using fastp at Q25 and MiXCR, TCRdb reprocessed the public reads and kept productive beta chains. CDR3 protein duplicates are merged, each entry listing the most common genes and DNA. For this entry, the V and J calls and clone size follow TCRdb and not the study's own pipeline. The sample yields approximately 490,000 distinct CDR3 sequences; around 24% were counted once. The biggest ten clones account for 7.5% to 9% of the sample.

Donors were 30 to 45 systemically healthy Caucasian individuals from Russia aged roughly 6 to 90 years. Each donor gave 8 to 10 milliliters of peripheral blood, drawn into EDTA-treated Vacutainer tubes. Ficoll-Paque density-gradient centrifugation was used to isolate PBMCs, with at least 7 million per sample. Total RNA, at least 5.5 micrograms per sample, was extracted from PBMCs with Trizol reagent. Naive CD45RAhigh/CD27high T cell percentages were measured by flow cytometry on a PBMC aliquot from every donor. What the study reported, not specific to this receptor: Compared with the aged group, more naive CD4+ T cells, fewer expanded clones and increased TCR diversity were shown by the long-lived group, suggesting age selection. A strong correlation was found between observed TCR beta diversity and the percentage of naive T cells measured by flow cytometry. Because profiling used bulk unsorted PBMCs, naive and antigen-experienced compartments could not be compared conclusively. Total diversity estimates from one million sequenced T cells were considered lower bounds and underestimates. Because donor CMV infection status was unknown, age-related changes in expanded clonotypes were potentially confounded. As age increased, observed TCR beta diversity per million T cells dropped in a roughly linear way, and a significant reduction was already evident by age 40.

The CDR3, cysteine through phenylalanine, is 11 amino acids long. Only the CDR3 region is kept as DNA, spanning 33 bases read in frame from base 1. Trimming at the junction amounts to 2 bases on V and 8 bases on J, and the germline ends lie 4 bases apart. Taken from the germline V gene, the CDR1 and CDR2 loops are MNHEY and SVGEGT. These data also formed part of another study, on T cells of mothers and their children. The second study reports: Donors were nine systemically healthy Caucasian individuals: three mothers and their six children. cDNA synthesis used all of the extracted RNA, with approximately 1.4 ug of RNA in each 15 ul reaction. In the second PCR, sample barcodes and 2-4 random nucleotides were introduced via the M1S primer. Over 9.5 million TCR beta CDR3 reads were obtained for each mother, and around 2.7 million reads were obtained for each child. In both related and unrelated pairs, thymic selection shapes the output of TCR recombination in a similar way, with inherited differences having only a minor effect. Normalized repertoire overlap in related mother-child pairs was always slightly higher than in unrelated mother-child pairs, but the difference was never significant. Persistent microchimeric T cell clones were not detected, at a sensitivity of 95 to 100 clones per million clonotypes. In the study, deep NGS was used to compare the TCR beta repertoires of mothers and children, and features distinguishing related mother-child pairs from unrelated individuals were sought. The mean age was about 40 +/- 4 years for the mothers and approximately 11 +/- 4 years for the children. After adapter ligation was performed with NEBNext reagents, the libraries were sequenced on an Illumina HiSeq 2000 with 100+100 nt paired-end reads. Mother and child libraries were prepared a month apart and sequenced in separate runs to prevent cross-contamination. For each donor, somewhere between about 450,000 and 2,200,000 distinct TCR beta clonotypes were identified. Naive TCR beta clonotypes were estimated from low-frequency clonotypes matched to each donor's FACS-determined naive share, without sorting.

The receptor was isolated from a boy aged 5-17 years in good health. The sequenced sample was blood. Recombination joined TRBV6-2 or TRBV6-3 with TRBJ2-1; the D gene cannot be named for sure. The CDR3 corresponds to CASSYTHEQFF. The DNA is TGTGCCAGCAGTTACACCCATGAGCAGTTCTTC.